The 22 T cell receptor beta chains below all came from one sample that was sequenced in a study of T cell responses to AZD1222 COVID-19 vaccine listed by TCRdb under 2021. This specimen's time point label, interpreted: about 28 days (+/-7) after the second vaccine dose. Library method: the immunoSEQ multiplex PCR assay. TCRdb re-hosts the immuneACCESS table, in-frame sequences only. Its copies lack some clones; in the studies checked, an unresolved V gene accounts for under half of them, and the cause for the rest is not known. This sample holds fewer than 150,000 clones; around 90% were observed only once. 4.5% to 7% of the sample rests with the top ten. Sequenced here: peripheral blood, sampled 28 days after the second AZD1222 dose. The receptor set was obtained from an adult who received the AZD1222 COVID-19 vaccine.

This clone came up once. V is TRBV11-3 and J is TRBJ1-3; D is perhaps TRBD1 (6 bases). The CDR3 loop spans 15 amino acids. Germline V gene data show CDR1 as SGHNT and CDR2 as YENEEA. Trimming removed 4 bases at V and 3 bases at J, with 13 bases between. CDR3 region: CASSWAGTLGNTIYF. DNA of the CDR3: TGTGCCAGCAGCTGGGCCGGGACACTTGGAAACACCATATATTTT.

V is TRBV28 and J is TRBJ1-1; D not resolved. The CDR3 covers 15 residues. Germline V CDR1 and CDR2: MDHEN, SYDVKM. V lost 4 bases, J lost 1 base, and 13 bases lay in between. Written as DNA, the CDR3 is TGTGCCAGCAGTTCCCCCGGACGGAAGAACACTGAAGCTTTCTTT. Amino acid sequence: CASSSPGRKNTEAFF.

The chain links TRBV29-1 to TRBJ1-1; TRBD1 is a possible D gene (5 bases). This CDR3 comprises 13 residues. V lost 7 bases and J lost 1, with 13 bases in between. Looked up from germline, CDR1 is SQVTM and CDR2 is ANQGSEA. CDR3: CSGNRNQNTEAFF. CDR3 DNA sequence: TGCAGCGGAAACAGGAACCAGAACACTGAAGCTTTCTTT.

V is TRBV28 and J is TRBJ1-2; 9 bases are shared with TRBD1. CDR3 size: 15 residues. Germline lookup yields CDR1 MDHEN and CDR2 SYDVKM. V lost 4 bases and J lost 4; bases outside the gene matches: 7. The CDR3 DNA follows: TGTGCCAGCAGTTCCCGGGACAGGGAAGTCTATGGCTACACCTTC. Protein product: CASSSRDREVYGYTF.

The chain couples TRBV11-3 to TRBJ2-5; tentatively, D is TRBD1 or TRBD2 (5 bases each). Trimming took 6 bases from V and 5 from J, leaving 16 bases between them. Looked up from germline, CDR1 is SGHNT and CDR2 is YENEEA. The CDR3 has 14 amino acids. For the CDR3, the DNA is TGTGCCAGCAGTACCGGGACCCAAGCCGAGACCCAGTACTTC. Amino acids: CASSTGTQAETQYF.

CDR3 region: CASGTGDYHGYTF. CDR3 bases: TGTGCCAGCGGGACAGGGGATTATCATGGCTACACCTTC. The chain links TRBV28 to TRBJ1-2; 10 bases are a match to TRBD1. V gave up 8 bases and J gave up 6 bases; unmatched junction bases: 6. The CDR3 has 13 residues. Germline CDR1 is MDHEN and CDR2 is SYDVKM.

The chain joins TRBV5-1 to TRBJ2-7; the match to TRBD2 covers 7 bases. CDR1 and CDR2 from the germline V gene are SGHRS and YFSETQ. The CDR3 has 15 residues. V gave up 0 bases and J gave up 0 bases; unmatched junction bases: 3. CDR3 sequence (DNA): TGCGCCAGCAGCTTGGTCTCGGGGGGCTCCTACGAGCAGTACTTC. The encoded protein is CASSLVSGGSYEQYF.

J is TRBJ1-2 and V is TRBV7-9; no reliable D call. Germline CDR1 is SEHNR and CDR2 is FQNEAQ (reference sequence). CDR3 size: 15 residues. Trimming stripped 5 bases from V and 3 bases from J, with 16 bases between. The DNA of the CDR3 is TGTGCCAGCAGCACATTGACGGGCTTGGACTATGGCTACACCTTC. Translation gives CASSTLTGLDYGYTF.

The chain is built from TRBV30 and TRBJ1-5; D call uncertain. CDR3 length: 14 residues. Germline loops: CDR1 GTSNPN, CDR2 SVGIG (reference sequence). V lost 0 bases, J lost 3 bases, and 9 bases lay in between. The CDR3 reads CAWSVQGPNQPQHF. The CDR3 coding sequence is TGTGCCTGGAGTGTTCAAGGGCCCAATCAGCCCCAGCATTTT.

The rearrangement uses TRBV9 and TRBJ1-6; a possible D gene is TRBD1 (5 bases). The CDR3 is 16 residues long. The germline V gene has CDR1 SGDLS and CDR2 YYNGEE. Between the trimmed V and J ends, which lost 0 bases and 3 bases, there was a span of 10 bases. Here the CDR3 DNA reads TGTGCCAGCAGCGTAGATTGGCAGGGCTATAATTCACCCCTCCACTTT. Residues: CASSVDWQGYNSPLHF.

The genes are TRBV2 and TRBJ1-4, with 7 bases lining up with TRBD1. This CDR3 region has 15 residues. The trim removed 0 bases at V and 6 bases at J, leaving 4 bases unmatched. Germline lookup yields CDR1 SNHLY and CDR2 FYNNEI. CDR3 sequence: CASSEATGFDEKLFF. For the CDR3, the DNA is TGTGCCAGCAGTGAAGCGACAGGGTTTGATGAAAAACTGTTTTTT.

The CDR3 nucleotides read TGTGCCAGTAGTATAGAGGGCAGAAGGACTGAAGCTTTCTTT. This sequence encodes CASSIEGRRTEAFF. The J gene is TRBJ1-1, the V gene TRBV19; no clear D. This CDR3 comprises 14 residues. Trimming stripped 0 bases from V and 5 bases from J, with 10 bases between. Germline V lookup: CDR1 LNHDA, CDR2 SQIVND (reference sequence). Looking up the rest from reference TRBV19 and TRBJ1-1 gives the full variable domain: DGGITQSPKYLFRKEGQNVTLSCEQNLNHDAMYWYRQDPGQGLRLIYYSQIVNDFQKGDIAEGYSVSREKKESFPLTVTSAQKNPTAFYLCASSIEGRRTEAFFGQGTRLTVV.

The V call is TRBV6-7, the J call TRBJ2-7; 7 nucleotides align to TRBD2. TRBV6-7 is designated an ORF whose function remains uncertain. J was trimmed by 4 bases and V by 8 bases; bases with no gene match: 14. The CDR3 extends over 15 amino acids. The CDR3 DNA is TGTGCCAGCGCCAAACGCGGGACTACAGATTACGAGCAGTACTTC. As protein: CASAKRGTTDYEQYF.

The V gene is TRBV10-2, the J gene TRBJ1-3; D unclear. The CDR3 loop spans 14 amino acids. V lost 5 bases and J lost 0, with 8 bases in between. CDR1 WSHSY and CDR2 SAAADI come from the germline V gene. The CDR3 coding sequence is TGCGCCAGCAGTCCAAAAGGCTCTGGAAACACCATATATTTT. Translating it yields CASSPKGSGNTIYF.

The genes are TRBV5-1 and TRBJ1-2; 8 bases map to TRBD1. The ends lost 4 bases at V and 3 bases at J; junction bases unmatched: 2. Germline V lookup: CDR1 SGHRS, CDR2 YFSETQ. The CDR3 is 13 residues long. CDR3 DNA: TGCGCCAGCAGCCCGACAGGGGACTATGGCTACACCTTC. Encoded protein: CASSPTGDYGYTF.

The V and J genes are TRBV7-2 and TRBJ1-2, with D perhaps TRBD1 (6 bases). The V gene's germline CDR1 is SGHTA and CDR2 FQGNSA. Trimming left V 4 bases short and J 9 bases short, with 15 bases between. CDR3 length equals 13 residues. The CDR3 region is CASSSPYRESYTF. DNA of the CDR3: TGTGCCAGCAGCTCGCCCTACAGGGAAAGCTACACCTTC.

This chain links TRBV28 with TRBJ2-2; 7 bases align to TRBD1. Germline CDR1 and CDR2: MDHEN and SYDVKM. With 7 bases clipped from V and 0 bases from J, the junction kept 2 bases outside the gene matches. This CDR3 spans 14 amino acids. CDR3 DNA sequence: TGTGCCAGCATCGACAGGGCGAACACCGGGGAGCTGTTTTTT. It translates to CASIDRANTGELFF.

The sample holds one count of this clone. This chain connects TRBV3-1 (or the pseudogene TRBV3-2) to TRBJ1-1, with D perhaps TRBD1 (6 bases). The V and J ends lost 5 bases and 1 base respectively, with 14 bases between them. This CDR3 is 15 amino acids long. CDR1 LGHDT and CDR2 YNNKEL come from the germline V gene (reference sequence). The CDR3 nucleotides read TGTGCCAGCAGCAGCCAAGAACAGGGGAACACTGAAGCTTTCTTT. Its protein product is CASSSQEQGNTEAFF.

The rearrangement joins TRBV20-1 to TRBJ1-2; D gene unclear. V dropped 3 bases and J dropped 4 bases, with 6 bases sitting between them. Looked up from germline, CDR1 is DFQATT and CDR2 is SNEGSKA (reference sequence). This CDR3 contains 11 residues. As DNA, the CDR3 is TGCAGTGCTAGGGTGGTCTATGGCTACACCTTC. Translation: CSARVVYGYTF.

The V gene is TRBV29-1, the J gene TRBJ2-7; no clear D. V lost 4 bases and J 2 bases, leaving 9 bases between the germline ends. This CDR3 region has 12 residues. The V gene's germline CDR1 is SQVTM and CDR2 ANQGSEA. CDR3 nucleotide sequence: TGCAGCGTTGGGCAACAAACCTACGAGCAGTACTTC. This translates into CSVGQQTYEQYF.

The chain combines TRBV30 with TRBJ2-2, with 10 bases lining up with TRBD2. Germline assignment: CDR1 GTSNPN and CDR2 SVGIG (reference sequence). There are 14 residues in the CDR3. V was clipped by 3 bases and J by 5 bases; unmatched bases: 3. The DNA of the CDR3 is TGTGCCTGGAGAGGGGGACTAGCGACCGGGGAGCTGTTTTTT. It translates to CAWRGGLATGELFF.

The chain uses TRBV6-5 and TRBJ2-6; 7 bases match TRBD1. CDR1 MNHEY and CDR2 SVGAGI come from the germline V gene. The CDR3 covers 15 residues. J was trimmed by 2 bases and V by 8 bases; bases with no gene match: 6. The CDR3 region is CASEGAEAGANVLTF. The CDR3 DNA reads as TGTGCCAGCGAGGGGGCGGAGGCTGGGGCCAACGTCCTGACTTTC.